A single sample is the source of the 25 T cell receptor beta chains below, sequenced in a study of T-cell memory formation after mild COVID-19. TCRdb called the 5' RACE reads again in MiXCR, with one record for every CDR3 protein. Of fewer than 90,000 distinct CDR3 sequences listed, roughly 12% are singletons. Sequenced material: PBMCs or a T cell subset sorted from them (not recorded which). These receptors were taken from a man between 18 and 35 years old who had mild COVID-19 (a few samples of this study predate the infection). Cell type and time point are not known.

This clonotype was detected only once. This could be a read error, since a much larger clone is one nucleotide away. The chain is built from TRBV12-3 or TRBV12-4 and TRBJ2-7, with TRBD1 identical over 7 bases. This CDR3 region has 13 residues. V was clipped by 6 bases and J by 5 bases; unmatched bases: 7. The CDR3, as DNA: TGTGCCAGCAGATTTCGAACAGGGGACGAGCAGTACTTC. This translates into CASRFRTGDEQYF.

This clonotype was recorded many times. The V call is TRBV9, the J call TRBJ2-1; tentatively, D is TRBD2 (6 bases). Deletions cut 0 bases from V and 0 bases from J, with 13 bases between. From germline, CDR1 is SGDLS and CDR2 YYNGEE. CDR3 length: 17 residues. The CDR3 protein is CASSVVGGPSSYNEQFF. The CDR3 bases are TGTGCCAGCAGCGTAGTGGGGGGTCCCAGCTCCTACAATGAGCAGTTCTTC.

V and J are TRBV19 and TRBJ1-1; 7 bases match TRBD1. The CDR3 consists of 14 residues. Per the germline V gene, CDR1 is LNHDA and CDR2 is SQIVND (reference sequence). V was clipped by 6 bases and J by 1 base; unmatched bases: 5. This chain's CDR3 is CASRSQGPNTEAFF. CDR3 in DNA: TGTGCCAGTAGATCACAGGGGCCGAACACTGAAGCTTTCTTT.

The V and J genes are TRBV7-9 and TRBJ2-1; 8 bases align to TRBD2. With 4 bases clipped from V and 6 bases from J, the junction kept 14 bases outside the gene matches. Germline V gene data show CDR1 as SEHNR and CDR2 as FQNEAQ (reference sequence). CDR3 length: 17 residues. This CDR3 is CASSSPTSAGALNEQFF. The DNA of the CDR3 is TGTGCCAGCAGCTCGCCGACCTCAGCGGGGGCGCTCAATGAGCAGTTCTTC.

The CDR3 region is CASSFNQRGQETQYF. The CDR3 DNA reads TGTGCCAGCAGCTTTAACCAGCGGGGACAAGAGACCCAGTACTTC. The rearrangement joins TRBV7-8 to TRBJ2-5, with 7 nucleotides matching TRBD2. Germline V gene data show CDR1 as SGHVS and CDR2 as FQNEAQ. With V trimmed by 3 bases and J by 2 bases, 6 bases remained unmatched. The length of the CDR3 is 15 residues. Complete variable domain (other parts from reference TRBV7-8 and TRBJ2-5): GAGVSQSPRYKVAKRGQDVALRCDPISGHVSLFWYQQALGQGPEFLTYFQNEAQLDKSGLPSDRFFAERPEGSVSTLKIQRTQQEDSAVYLCASSFNQRGQETQYFGPGTRLLVL.

The J gene is TRBJ2-5, the V gene TRBV4-1; D remains unclear. Germline V lookup: CDR1 MGHRA, CDR2 YSYEKL. Trimming left V 2 bases short and J 5 bases short, with 9 bases between. This CDR3 contains 13 residues. The CDR3 here is CASSQRVGETQYF. DNA of the CDR3: TGCGCCAGCAGCCAAAGGGTCGGGGAGACCCAGTACTTC.

The chain recombines TRBV12-3 or TRBV12-4 with TRBJ2-3; D is unresolved. This CDR3 has 13 residues. Between the trimmed V and J ends, which lost 6 bases and 11 bases, there was a span of 18 bases. The CDR3 region has the DNA TGTGCCAGCAGCCCTTATACCCCCCTCGAGCAGTATTTT. Its translation is CASSPYTPLEQYF.

The rearrangement links TRBV4-1 to TRBJ2-6; D gene uncertain. This CDR3 has 15 amino acids. CDR1 and CDR2 (germline): MGHRA, YSYEKL. Trimming removed 0 bases at V and 4 bases at J, with 7 bases between. The CDR3 nucleotides are TGCGCCAGCAGCCAAGAGGGTGCAGGGGCCAACGTCCTGACTTTC. This sequence encodes CASSQEGAGANVLTF.

This clonotype has more than one count but fewer than ten. The V call is TRBV10-2, the J call TRBJ1-1; 10 bases match TRBD1. Losses at the gene ends were 10 bases for V and 4 bases for J; bases not matched to a gene: 6. The CDR3 is 13 amino acids. Germline V gives CDR1 WSHSY, CDR2 SAAADI. The CDR3 sequence: CAIGDRGLTEAFF. CDR3 DNA sequence: TGCGCCATCGGAGACAGGGGGCTCACTGAAGCTTTCTTT.

This clonotype occurred many times. This CDR3 is CASSYSTDTQYF. The CDR3 DNA sequence: TGTGCCAGCAGCTACAGCACAGATACGCAGTATTTT. The gene calls are TRBV27 and TRBJ2-3; D gene unclear. This CDR3 is 12 amino acids long. V lost 6 bases to trimming and J lost 0 bases, with 4 bases between them. Germline V gene lookup returns CDR1 MNHEY and CDR2 SMNVEV (reference sequence).

This clonotype was detected ten times or more. The chain has TRBV20-1 and TRBJ2-7; 9 nucleotides line up with TRBD1. The CDR3 extends over 13 amino acids. Germline V CDR1 and CDR2: DFQATT, SNEGSKA (reference sequence). V lost 3 bases and J lost 5; bases outside the gene matches: 5. The CDR3 sequence: CSARSGTGNEQYV. In DNA, the CDR3 is TGCAGTGCTAGGTCTGGGACAGGGAACGAGCAGTACGTC.

This clonotype was seen a handful of times. This chain uses TRBV5-5 with TRBJ1-1; TRBD1 might be the D (6 bases). Looked up from germline, CDR1 is SGHKS and CDR2 is YYEKEE (reference sequence). This CDR3 is built from 15 residues. Trimming took off 7 bases at V and 0 bases at J, with 16 bases between the two ends. DNA for the CDR3: TGTGCCAGCCCCGGGGGGGGGCGAATGAACACTGAAGCTTTCTTT. Its protein product is CASPGGGRMNTEAFF.

This clonotype was seen repeatedly, ten times or more. The rearrangement joins TRBV6-5 to TRBJ2-7, with D tentatively TRBD1 (5 bases). Trimming left V 10 bases short and J 2 bases short, with 12 bases between. Germline CDR1 reads MNHEY; CDR2 reads SVGAGI. CDR3 length equals 12 residues. The chain's CDR3 is CATGPSPYEQYV. The CDR3, as DNA: TGTGCCACAGGGCCCAGCCCCTACGAGCAGTACGTC.

The chain employs TRBV12-3 or TRBV12-4 and TRBJ2-7, with a possible D match to TRBD2 (6 bases). The CDR3 spans 16 residues. V lost 6 bases and J lost 6, with 24 bases in between. CDR3 DNA sequence: TGTGCCAGCAGGGGGGGAACCCGACAGCCGGATCGCGAGCAGTACTTC. This gives the protein CASRGGTRQPDREQYF.

The table lists this clonotype with many counts. The chain couples TRBV27 to TRBJ2-3; D gene uncertain. Trimming took 4 bases from V and 1 from J, leaving 3 bases between them. The germline gives CDR1 MNHEY, CDR2 SMNVEV (reference sequence). This CDR3 has 12 residues. The chain's CDR3 is CASSYGTDTQYF. The CDR3 bases are TGTGCCAGCAGTTACGGCACAGATACGCAGTATTTT.

This clonotype has a handful of counts. The CDR3 sequence is CASSFTMLAVSDTQYF. The CDR3 DNA reads TGTGCCAGCAGCTTTACCATGCTAGCGGTTTCCGATACGCAGTATTTT. The chain is built from TRBV7-9 and TRBJ2-3, with TRBD2 matching over 7 bases. Per the germline V gene, CDR1 is SEHNR and CDR2 is FQNEAQ (reference sequence). V shed 3 bases, J shed 6 bases, and the junction held 12 bases outside the gene matches. CDR3 length equals 16 residues.

CDR3 region: CASHRTGGARAGANVLTF. Here the CDR3 DNA reads TGTGCCAGCCATCGGACGGGGGGCGCTAGGGCTGGGGCCAACGTCCTGACTTTC. The J gene is TRBJ2-6, the V gene TRBV18; D is possibly TRBD2 (7 bases). Germline V gene sequence: CDR1 KGHSH, CDR2 LQKENI. This CDR3 has 18 residues. V was trimmed by 8 bases and J by 2 bases, leaving 22 bases between them. Drawing the rest from reference TRBV18 and TRBJ2-6, the complete variable domain is NAGVMQNPRHLVRRRGQEARLRCSPMKGHSHVYWYRQLPEEGLKFMVYLQKENIIDESGMPKERFSAEFPKEGPSILRIQQVVRGDSAAYFCASHRTGGARAGANVLTFGAGSRLTVL.

This clonotype has a handful of counts. V usage is TRBV7-4 and J usage is TRBJ2-7; a possible D gene is TRBD1 (5 bases). Germline lookup yields CDR1 SGHVT and CDR2 SQSDAQ. The CDR3 loop spans 12 amino acids. V lost 6 bases and J 4 bases, leaving 10 bases between the germline ends. CDR3 sequence reads: CASRGRVYEQYF. DNA of the CDR3: TGTGCCAGCAGGGGCAGGGTATACGAGCAGTACTTC.

This clonotype showed up just a few times. The V call is TRBV6-2 or TRBV6-3, the J call TRBJ1-1; possible D gene TRBD1, 5 bases. The germline gives CDR1 MNHEY, CDR2 SVGEGT. V gave up 0 bases and J gave up 5 bases, with 16 bases separating them. This CDR3 spans 16 amino acids. CDR3 region: CASSYSPIWGETEAFF. The CDR3 DNA follows: TGTGCCAGCAGTTACTCACCGATCTGGGGGGAAACTGAAGCTTTCTTT.

This clonotype occurred many times. The chain joins TRBV7-9 to TRBJ2-7, with TRBD1 matching 8 bases. CDR1 is SEHNR, CDR2 FQNEAQ, per germline (reference sequence). J was trimmed by 1 base and V by 4 bases; bases with no gene match: 9. The CDR3 is 16 amino acids. The CDR3 DNA reads TGTGCCAGCAGCTCCGAGCGGCAGGGGGCTTCCTACGAGCAGTACTTC. It yields the protein CASSSERQGASYEQYF.

This clonotype was counted ten times or more. This chain uses TRBV5-4 with TRBJ2-2, with D possibly being TRBD2 (5 bases). Germline V gene lookup returns CDR1 SGHNT and CDR2 YYREEE (reference sequence). CDR3 length equals 14 residues. Trimming took 2 bases from V and 4 from J, leaving 9 bases between them. The CDR3 reads CASSFGVSTGELFF. In DNA form, the CDR3 reads TGTGCCAGCAGCTTCGGGGTATCCACCGGGGAGCTGTTTTTT.

This clonotype was detected a few times. The chain couples TRBV19 to TRBJ2-1, with 10 bases fitting TRBD1. Germline lookup yields CDR1 LNHDA and CDR2 SQIVND (reference sequence). The CDR3 runs to 15 residues. The junction had 7 bases not matched to a gene; V was cut back by 5 bases and J by 6 bases. The CDR3 nucleotides are TGTGCCAGTAGTGCCCGGGACAGGGGTCCCAATGAGCAGTTCTTC. Amino acids: CASSARDRGPNEQFF.

This clonotype was observed many times. V and J are TRBV7-9 and TRBJ2-4; a weak D match, TRBD1 (5 bases). The CDR3 is 15 residues long. The germline V gene has CDR1 SEHNR and CDR2 FQNEAQ (reference sequence). The germline V and J ends were trimmed by 4 bases and 3 bases, with 13 bases remaining between them. This CDR3 reads CASSSAQGSKNIQYF. The CDR3 coding sequence is TGTGCCAGCAGCTCGGCCCAGGGAAGCAAAAACATTCAGTACTTC.

This clonotype was observed many times. The chain has TRBV5-1 and TRBJ1-1; D not certain. The CDR3 has 13 amino acids. CDR1 and CDR2 from the germline V gene are SGHRS and YFSETQ. V gave up 1 base and J gave up 1 base, with 5 bases separating them. The CDR3 reads CASSLTPNTEAFF. CDR3 nucleotides: TGCGCCAGCAGCTTGACTCCGAACACTGAAGCTTTCTTT.

CDR3 sequence reads: CASSPGASGNTIYF. In DNA form, the CDR3 reads TGTGCCAGCAGCCCAGGAGCCTCTGGAAACACCATATATTTT. The gene calls are TRBV4-2 and TRBJ1-3; D is ambiguous. The germline V gene encodes CDR1 LGHNA and CDR2 YNFKEQ. This CDR3 region has 14 residues. The V gene lost 4 bases and the J gene lost 0 bases, with 7 bases spanning the gap.